This section outlines one T cell receptor (beta chain) sequence together with its context. The data originate from a study of blood T cell repertoires in COVID-19. Deletions cut 8 bases from V and 13 bases from J, with 27 bases between. The CDR3 contains 16 residues. Germline V gene data show CDR1 as SGHNT and CDR2 as YENEEA. The repertoire was sequenced with immunoSEQ multiplex PCR; TCRdb's copy has only in-frame clones and lacks some. In the table there are 30,000 to 40,000 clones, around three quarters of which are singletons. What was sequenced was peripheral blood. The origin of this receptor is a woman in her 70s with acute or convalescent COVID-19. The genes are TRBV11-3 and TRBJ2-6, with D perhaps TRBD2 (6 bases). The CDR3 DNA sequence: TGTGCCAGCCTAAGGTGTTTCGAAGCGGGCCCACGAGTCCTGACTTTC. Its protein product is CASLRCFEAGPRVLTF.